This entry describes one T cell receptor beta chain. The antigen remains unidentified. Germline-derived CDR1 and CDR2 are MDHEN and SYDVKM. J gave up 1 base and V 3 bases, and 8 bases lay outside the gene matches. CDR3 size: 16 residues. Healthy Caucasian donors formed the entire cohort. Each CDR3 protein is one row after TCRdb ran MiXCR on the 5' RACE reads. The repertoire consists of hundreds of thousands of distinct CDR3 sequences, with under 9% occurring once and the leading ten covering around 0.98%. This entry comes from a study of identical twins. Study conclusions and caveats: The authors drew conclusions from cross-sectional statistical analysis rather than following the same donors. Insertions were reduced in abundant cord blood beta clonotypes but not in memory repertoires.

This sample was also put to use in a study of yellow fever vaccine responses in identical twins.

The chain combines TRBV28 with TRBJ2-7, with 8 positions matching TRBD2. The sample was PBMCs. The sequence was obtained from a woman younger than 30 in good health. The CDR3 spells CASSLVGVAGSYEQYF. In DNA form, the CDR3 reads TGTGCCAGCAGTTTGGTAGGAGTAGCGGGGTCCTACGAGCAGTACTTC.